The 16 T cell receptor beta chains listed next were all sequenced from one sample in a study of human T cells and chemical hapten exposure. Time point reported: patch test 2, 6 weeks after DPC sensitization. Treatment noted: therapeutic diphenylcyclopropenone sensitization with weekly scalp DPC. TCRdb independently ran MiXCR on the RACE reads; one entry per CDR3 protein. The data hold just over 40,000 distinct CDR3 sequences, with approximately 3.4% observed a single time. Here the sequenced sample was whole blood, taken in connection with sensitization to the hapten diphenylcyclopropenone (DPC). Source of these receptors: a man between 35 and 55 years old with alopecia areata. Some clones in this sample may be carry-over from other donors' samples.

The chain is built from TRBV30 and TRBJ2-1; 8 bases are a match to TRBD2. The CDR3 extends over 14 amino acids. Germline values: CDR1 GTSNPN, CDR2 SVGIG (reference sequence). The trim removed 2 bases at V and 5 bases at J, leaving 5 bases unmatched. The CDR3: CAWSPGLAHNEQFF. In nucleotides, the CDR3 is TGTGCCTGGAGTCCAGGACTAGCCCACAATGAGCAGTTCTTC.

This clonotype has a count of ten or more. The chain has TRBV15 and TRBJ2-1; 12 bases line up with TRBD2. The CDR3 is made up of 16 amino acids. Germline trimming cut 0 bases from V and 8 bases from J; bases unmatched to any gene: 5. Germline CDR1 reads LNHNV; CDR2 reads YYDKDF (reference sequence). CDR3 nucleotide sequence: TGTGCCACCAGCAGAGACCAGACTAGCGGGAGCCATGAGCAGTTCTTC. Translation gives CATSRDQTSGSHEQFF. Together with reference TRBV15 and TRBJ2-1, the CDR3 gives the full variable domain: DAMVIQNPRYQVTQFGKPVTLSCSQTLNHNVMYWYQQKSSQAPKLLFHYYDKDFNNEADTPDNFQSRRPNTSFCFLDIRSPGLGDTAMYLCATSRDQTSGSHEQFFGPGTRLTVL.

The table lists this clonotype with many counts. V and J are TRBV6-6 and TRBJ2-3; 8 nucleotides align to TRBD1. The CDR3 spans 15 residues. The trim removed 2 bases at V and 6 bases at J, leaving 7 bases unmatched. Germline V gene lookup returns CDR1 MNHNY and CDR2 SVGAGI (reference sequence). In DNA form, the CDR3 reads TGTGCCAGCAGTTACGCGGACAGGGATCGGGATACGCAGTATTTT. It translates to CASSYADRDRDTQYF.

This clonotype was recorded at least ten times. The rearrangement joins TRBV15 to TRBJ2-5; D might be TRBD1 (6 bases). The V and J ends lost 6 bases and 0 bases respectively, with 8 bases between them. This CDR3 has 13 residues. Germline V gene data show CDR1 as LNHNV and CDR2 as YYDKDF (reference sequence). The CDR3, as DNA: TGTGCCACCAGAGGACAGCACCAAGAGACCCAGTACTTC. Encoded protein: CATRGQHQETQYF.

This chain uses TRBV19 with TRBJ2-1, with a tentative D call TRBD2 (6 bases). V was cut by 6 bases and J by 0 bases, with 12 bases left in between. The CDR3 runs 15 residues. Germline V gene sequence: CDR1 LNHDA, CDR2 SQIVND (reference sequence). CDR3 sequence reads: CASSGSRSSYNEQFF. In DNA, the CDR3 is TGTGCCAGTAGCGGGAGCAGAAGCTCCTACAATGAGCAGTTCTTC.

This clonotype appeared many times. J is TRBJ2-7 and V is TRBV20-1; D is ambiguous. Looked up from germline, CDR1 is DFQATT and CDR2 is SNEGSKA (reference sequence). This CDR3 has 14 amino acids. Deletions cut 6 bases from V and 2 bases from J, with 17 bases between. Here the CDR3 DNA reads TGCAGTGCCCCATTATCGGGCCTCGCCTACGAGCAGTACTTC. Protein: CSAPLSGLAYEQYF.

This clonotype was recorded many times. The rearrangement links TRBV15 to TRBJ2-1, with TRBD2 matching over 10 bases. This CDR3 region has 16 residues. V dropped 0 bases and J dropped 10; count of bases not matched to a gene: 9. Looked up from germline, CDR1 is LNHNV and CDR2 is YYDKDF (reference sequence). The CDR3 coding sequence is TGTGCCACCAGCAGAGATGGACTAGCGGCCTCCGGAGAGCAGTTCTTC. It is translated as CATSRDGLAASGEQFF.

The table lists this clonotype with many counts. This chain joins TRBV6-6 and TRBJ1-3; 8 bases are shared with TRBD1. J was trimmed by 0 bases and V by 4 bases; bases with no gene match: 11. This CDR3 is built from 18 residues. CDR1 MNHNY and CDR2 SVGAGI come from the germline V gene (reference sequence). CDR3 coding DNA: TGTGCCAGCAGTTCCGGGACAGGCAATTTCCACTCTGGAAACACCATATATTTT. This codes for CASSSGTGNFHSGNTIYF.

This clonotype appeared many times. The chain links TRBV12-3 or TRBV12-4 to TRBJ2-2; D not resolved. The length of the CDR3 is 14 residues. Trimming shortened V by 4 bases and J by 5 bases, and 11 bases separated the two germline ends. In nucleotides, the CDR3 is TGTGCCAGCAGTTCCGATCTAAGGACCGGGGAGCTGTTTTTT. Its protein is CASSSDLRTGELFF.

Many counts were recorded for this clonotype. The chain is built from TRBV6-5 and TRBJ2-2, with TRBD1 matching over 9 bases. The CDR3 consists of 15 residues. J lost 5 bases, V lost 5 bases, and 6 bases had no gene match. Per germline, CDR1 MNHEY and CDR2 SVGAGI. The CDR3: CASSTGTGRTGELFF. DNA for the CDR3: TGTGCCAGCAGTACAGGGACAGGGAGAACCGGGGAGCTGTTTTTT.

This clonotype showed up many times. The V gene is TRBV14, the J gene TRBJ1-1; TRBD1 might be the D (5 bases). The CDR3 is 14 residues long. The V gene's germline CDR1 is SGHDN and CDR2 FVKESK. The V gene lost 4 bases and the J gene lost 0 bases, with 9 bases spanning the gap. The chain's CDR3 is CASSRAGVNTEAFF. The CDR3, as DNA: TGTGCCAGCAGCCGAGCGGGGGTGAACACTGAAGCTTTCTTT.

Ten or more counts support this clonotype. This chain uses TRBV14 with TRBJ2-7, with a tentative D call TRBD1 (6 bases). Trimming removed 1 base at V and 3 bases at J, with 10 bases between. The CDR3 has 14 residues. Germline assignment: CDR1 SGHDN and CDR2 FVKESK. CDR3 sequence (DNA): TGTGCCAGCAGCCAAGGTGGGGGCCTCTACGAGCAGTACTTC. Its protein is CASSQGGGLYEQYF.

The chain has TRBV3-1 and TRBJ2-7; no definite D call. V lost 1 base and J lost 5, with 6 bases in between. The V gene's germline CDR1 is LGHDT and CDR2 YNNKEL (reference sequence). This CDR3 comprises 12 residues. The CDR3 nucleotides are TGTGCCAGCAGCCAAGTACGAAACGAGCAGTACTTC. Translation: CASSQVRNEQYF.

This clonotype was counted many times. The genes are TRBV29-1 and TRBJ1-2; maybe TRBD1 (6 bases). Germline-derived CDR1 and CDR2 are SQVTM and ANQGSEA. This CDR3 region has 12 residues. The ends were cut back, 7 bases at V and 6 bases at J, with 15 bases in the middle. The CDR3 coding sequence is TGCAGCGCTCAATGGGGGGCTGATGGCTACACCTTC. Its protein product is CSAQWGADGYTF.

The sample holds a few counts of this clonotype. The chain combines TRBV4-2 with TRBJ2-6, with D maybe TRBD2 (5 bases). This CDR3 contains 18 residues. The germline V and J ends were trimmed by 1 base and 0 bases, with 13 bases remaining between them. CDR1 is LGHNA, CDR2 YNFKEQ, per germline. The chain's CDR3 is CASSQVDQAGSGANVLTF. CDR3 bases: TGTGCCAGCAGCCAAGTGGATCAGGCGGGCTCTGGGGCCAACGTCCTGACTTTC.

This clonotype was seen repeatedly, ten times or more. The chain couples TRBV7-7 to TRBJ2-2, with 9 bases fitting TRBD2. V was pared by 5 bases and J by 7 bases, with 2 bases of the junction left unmatched. Germline V gene lookup returns CDR1 SSHAT and CDR2 FNYEAQ (reference sequence). The CDR3 spans 13 residues. Here the CDR3 DNA reads TGTGCCAGCAGCCTTAGCGGGAGCGGGGAGCTGTTTTTT. Translating it yields CASSLSGSGELFF.